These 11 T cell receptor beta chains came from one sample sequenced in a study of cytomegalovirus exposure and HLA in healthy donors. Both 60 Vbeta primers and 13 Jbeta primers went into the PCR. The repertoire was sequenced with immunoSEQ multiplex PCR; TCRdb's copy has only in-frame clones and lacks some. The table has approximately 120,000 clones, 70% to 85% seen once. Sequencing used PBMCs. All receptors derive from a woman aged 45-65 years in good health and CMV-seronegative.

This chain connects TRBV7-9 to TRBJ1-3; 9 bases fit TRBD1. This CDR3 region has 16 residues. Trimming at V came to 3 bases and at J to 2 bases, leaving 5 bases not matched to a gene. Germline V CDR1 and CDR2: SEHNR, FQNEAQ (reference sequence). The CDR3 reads CASSFWGQGAGNTIYF. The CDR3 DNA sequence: TGTGCCAGCAGCTTCTGGGGACAGGGAGCTGGAAACACCATATATTTT. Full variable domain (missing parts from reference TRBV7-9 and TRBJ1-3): DTGVSQNPRHKITKRGQNVTFRCDPISEHNRLYWYRQTLGQGPEFLTYFQNEAQLEKSRLLSDRFSAERPKGSFSTLEIQRTEQGDSAMYLCASSFWGQGAGNTIYFGEGSWLTVV.

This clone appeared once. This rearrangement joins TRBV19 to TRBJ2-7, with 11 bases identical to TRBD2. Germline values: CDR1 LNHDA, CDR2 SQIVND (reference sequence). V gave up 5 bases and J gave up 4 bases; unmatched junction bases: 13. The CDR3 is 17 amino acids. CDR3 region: CASSSGISTSGEYEQYF. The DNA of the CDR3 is TGTGCCAGTAGTTCAGGAATATCGACTAGCGGGGAGTACGAGCAGTACTTC.

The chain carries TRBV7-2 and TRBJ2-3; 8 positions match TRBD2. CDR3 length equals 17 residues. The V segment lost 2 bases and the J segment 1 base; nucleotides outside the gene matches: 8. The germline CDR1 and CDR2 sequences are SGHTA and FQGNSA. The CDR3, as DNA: TGTGCCAGCAGCTTAATAGCAGCGGGAGCTGGCACAGATACGCAGTATTTT. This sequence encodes CASSLIAAGAGTDTQYF.

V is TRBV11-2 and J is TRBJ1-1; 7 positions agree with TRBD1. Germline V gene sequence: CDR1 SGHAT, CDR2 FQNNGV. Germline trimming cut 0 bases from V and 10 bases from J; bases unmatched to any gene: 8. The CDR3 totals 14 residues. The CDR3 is CASSLDRDRSSAFF. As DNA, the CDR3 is TGTGCCAGCAGCTTAGATCGGGACAGATCATCAGCTTTCTTT.

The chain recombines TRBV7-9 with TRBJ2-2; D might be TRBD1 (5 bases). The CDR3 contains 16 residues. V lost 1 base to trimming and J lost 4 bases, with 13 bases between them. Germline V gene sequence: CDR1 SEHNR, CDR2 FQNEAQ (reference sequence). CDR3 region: CASSLGLGQPTGELFF. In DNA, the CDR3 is TGTGCCAGCAGCTTAGGATTGGGGCAGCCCACCGGGGAGCTGTTTTTT.

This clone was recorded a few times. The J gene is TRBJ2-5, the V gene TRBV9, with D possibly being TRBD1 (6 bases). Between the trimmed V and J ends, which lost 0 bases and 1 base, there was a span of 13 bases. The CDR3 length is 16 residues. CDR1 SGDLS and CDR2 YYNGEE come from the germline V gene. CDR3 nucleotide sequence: TGTGCCAGCAGCGTAGGGCACAGGGTAGTCCAAGAGACCCAGTACTTC. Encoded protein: CASSVGHRVVQETQYF. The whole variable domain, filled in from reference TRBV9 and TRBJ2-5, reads DSGVTQTPKHLITATGQRVTLRCSPRSGDLSVYWYQQSLDQGLQFLIQYYNGEERAKGNILERFSAQQFPDLHSELNLSSLELGDSALYFCASSVGHRVVQETQYFGPGTRLLVL.

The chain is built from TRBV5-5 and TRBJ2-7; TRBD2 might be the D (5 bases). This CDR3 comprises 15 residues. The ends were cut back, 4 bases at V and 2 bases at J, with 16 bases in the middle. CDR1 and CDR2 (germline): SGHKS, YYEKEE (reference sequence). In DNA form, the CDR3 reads TGTGCCAGCAGCCCCTGGACGGGATTCCCCTACGAGCAGTACTTC. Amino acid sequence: CASSPWTGFPYEQYF.

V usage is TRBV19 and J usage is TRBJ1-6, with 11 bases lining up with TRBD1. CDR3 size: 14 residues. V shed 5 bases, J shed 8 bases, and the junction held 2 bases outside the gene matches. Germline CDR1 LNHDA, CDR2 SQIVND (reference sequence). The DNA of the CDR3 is TGTGCCAGTAGTGTGGGACAGGGGGATTCACCCCTCCACTTT. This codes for CASSVGQGDSPLHF.

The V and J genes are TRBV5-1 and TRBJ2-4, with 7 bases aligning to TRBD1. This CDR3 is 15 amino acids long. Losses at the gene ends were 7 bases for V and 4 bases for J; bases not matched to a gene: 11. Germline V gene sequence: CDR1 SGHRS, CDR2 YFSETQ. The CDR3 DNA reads TGCGCCAGCTCACCAGGGGGATCGGCAAAAAACATTCAGTACTTC. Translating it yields CASSPGGSAKNIQYF.

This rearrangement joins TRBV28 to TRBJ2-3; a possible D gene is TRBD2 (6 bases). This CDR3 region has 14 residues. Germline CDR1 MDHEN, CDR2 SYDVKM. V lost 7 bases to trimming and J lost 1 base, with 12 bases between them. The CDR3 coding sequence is TGTGCCAGCACCCGGGACTTCGGCACAGATACGCAGTATTTT. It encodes CASTRDFGTDTQYF. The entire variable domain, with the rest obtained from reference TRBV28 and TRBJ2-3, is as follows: DVKVTQSSRYLVKRTGEKVFLECVQDMDHENMFWYRQDPGLGLRLIYFSYDVKMKEKGDIPEGYSVSREKKERFSLILESASTNQTSMYLCASTRDFGTDTQYFGPGTRLTVL.

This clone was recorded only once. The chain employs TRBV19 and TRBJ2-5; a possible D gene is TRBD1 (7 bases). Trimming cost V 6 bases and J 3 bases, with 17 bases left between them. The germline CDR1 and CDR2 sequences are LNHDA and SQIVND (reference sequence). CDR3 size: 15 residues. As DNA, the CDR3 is TGTGCCAGTAGGATGCCGGGACAGCGGGAAGAGACCCAGTACTTC. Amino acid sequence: CASRMPGQREETQYF.